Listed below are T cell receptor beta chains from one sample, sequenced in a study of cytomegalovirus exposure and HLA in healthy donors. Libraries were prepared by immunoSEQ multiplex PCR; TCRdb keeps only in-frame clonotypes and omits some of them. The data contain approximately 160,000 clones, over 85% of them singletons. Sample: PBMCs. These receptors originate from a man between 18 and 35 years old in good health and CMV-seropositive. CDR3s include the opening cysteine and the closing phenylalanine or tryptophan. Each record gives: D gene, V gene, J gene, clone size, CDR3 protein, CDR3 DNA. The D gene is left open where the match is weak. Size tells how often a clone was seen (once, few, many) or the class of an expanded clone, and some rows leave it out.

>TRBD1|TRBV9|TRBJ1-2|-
CASSAQGADYGYTF
TGTGCCAGCAGCGCACAGGGGGCGGACTATGGCTACACCTTC
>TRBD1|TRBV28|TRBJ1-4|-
CASSSGQSNEKLFF
TGTGCCAGCTCCTCGGGACAGAGTAATGAAAAACTGTTTTTT
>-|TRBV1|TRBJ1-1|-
CTSDPGYPGTRREAFF
TGCACCAGCGACCCCGGCTACCCCGGGACACGGAGGGAAGCTTTCTTT
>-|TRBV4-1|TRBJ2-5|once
CASSHHPSQGQETQYF
TGCGCCAGCAGCCACCATCCTAGCCAGGGGCAAGAGACCCAGTACTTC
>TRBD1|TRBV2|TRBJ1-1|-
CASRLQGVTEAFF
TGTGCCAGCAGGTTACAGGGGGTAACTGAAGCTTTCTTT
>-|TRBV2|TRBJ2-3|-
CANSLRRGTDTQYF
TGTGCCAACTCTCTGCGACGGGGCACAGATACGCAGTATTTT
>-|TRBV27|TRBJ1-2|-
CASSLGGNYGYTF
TGTGCCAGCAGTTTAGGGGGGAACTATGGCTACACCTTC
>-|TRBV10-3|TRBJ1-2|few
CAISESLDSRGYTF
TGTGCCATCAGTGAGTCGTTGGACAGTCGTGGCTACACCTTC
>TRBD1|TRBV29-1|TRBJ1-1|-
CSVAGQGARLFEAFF
TGCAGCGTTGCCGGACAGGGGGCGCGGCTTTTTGAAGCTTTCTTT
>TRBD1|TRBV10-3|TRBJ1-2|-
CAISDLDRAVYGYTF
TGTGCCATCAGTGACCTTGACAGGGCTGTCTATGGCTACACCTTC
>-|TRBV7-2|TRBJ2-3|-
CASSYPRGGGTDTQYF
TGTGCCAGCAGCTATCCTAGGGGAGGAGGCACAGATACGCAGTATTTT
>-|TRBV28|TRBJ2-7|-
CASSLQGTNEQYF
TGTGCCAGCAGTCTACAGGGTACCAACGAGCAGTACTTC
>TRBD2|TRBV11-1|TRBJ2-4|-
CASSFGGGNIQYF
TGTGCCAGCAGCTTCGGCGGGGGAAACATTCAGTACTTC
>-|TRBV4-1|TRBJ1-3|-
CASSQERGSGNTIYF
TGCGCCAGCAGCCAAGAGCGGGGAAGTGGAAACACCATATATTTT
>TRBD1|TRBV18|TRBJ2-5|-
CASSLPVGTGQETQYF
TGTGCCAGCTCCCTTCCTGTTGGGACAGGGCAAGAGACCCAGTACTTC
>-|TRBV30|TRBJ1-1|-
CAWRRQLDTEAFF
TGTGCCTGGAGAAGACAGTTAGACACTGAAGCTTTCTTT
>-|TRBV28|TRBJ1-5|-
CASSSSPRPQHF
TGTGCCAGCAGTTCTTCCCCCCGGCCCCAGCATTTT
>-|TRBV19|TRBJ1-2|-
CASSTGDAANYGYTF
TGTGCCAGTAGTACCGGAGACGCGGCGAACTATGGCTACACCTTC
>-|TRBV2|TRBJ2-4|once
CASIEGGNIQYF
TGTGCCAGCATCGAGGGTGGCAACATTCAGTACTTC
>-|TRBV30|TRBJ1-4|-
CAWSKGLSGEKLFF
TGTGCCTGGAGTAAGGGGCTGAGTGGTGAAAAACTGTTTTTT
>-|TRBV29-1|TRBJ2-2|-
CSTLGRFPGELFF
TGCAGCACACTAGGGAGGTTTCCGGGGGAGCTGTTTTTT
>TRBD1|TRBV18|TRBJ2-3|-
CASSPRTGVADTQYF
TGTGCCAGCTCACCACGAACAGGGGTGGCAGATACGCAGTATTTT
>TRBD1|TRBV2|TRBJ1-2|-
CASSAGQGLGGYTF
TGTGCCAGCAGTGCGGGACAGGGTTTAGGCGGCTACACCTTC
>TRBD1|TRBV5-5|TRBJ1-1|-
CASSLVSPRDRGLNTEAFF
TGTGCCAGCAGCTTGGTAAGCCCCCGGGACAGGGGGCTGAACACTGAAGCTTTCTTT
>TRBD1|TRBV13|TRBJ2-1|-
CASSVRDRTNEQFF
TGTGCCAGCAGCGTCCGGGACAGGACCAATGAGCAGTTCTTC
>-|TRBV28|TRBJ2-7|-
CAITKRPGDEQYF
TGTGCCATCACAAAAAGGCCGGGGGACGAGCAGTACTTC
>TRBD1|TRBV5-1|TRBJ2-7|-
CASSTDRDEQYF
TGCGCCAGCAGCACGGACAGGGACGAGCAGTACTTC
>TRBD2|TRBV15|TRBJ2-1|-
CATSREGLAGGYEQFF
TGTGCCACCAGCAGAGAGGGGCTAGCGGGAGGCTATGAGCAGTTCTTC
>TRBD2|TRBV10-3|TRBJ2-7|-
CAIASGNGYEQYF
TGTGCCATCGCTAGCGGGAATGGCTACGAGCAGTACTTC
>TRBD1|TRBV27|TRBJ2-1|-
CASSRRTGVYNEQFF
TGTGCCAGCAGTCGCCGGACAGGCGTCTACAATGAGCAGTTCTTC
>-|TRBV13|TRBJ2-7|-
CASSRWKNVPEGYEQYF
TGTGCCAGCAGCCGGTGGAAGAACGTCCCGGAGGGCTACGAGCAGTACTTC
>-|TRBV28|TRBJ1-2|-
CASSLQGYGYTF
TGTGCCAGCAGCCTACAGGGATATGGCTACACCTTC
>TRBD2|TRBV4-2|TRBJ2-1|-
CASSQDFSAGANNEQFF
TGTGCCAGCAGCCAAGATTTCTCAGCGGGAGCAAACAATGAGCAGTTCTTC
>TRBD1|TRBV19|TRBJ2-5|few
CASSIYARGTETQYF
TGTGCCAGTAGTATTTATGCCAGGGGGACGGAGACCCAGTACTTC
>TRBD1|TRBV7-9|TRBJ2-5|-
CASSPKQGQTQYF
TGTGCCAGCAGTCCTAAACAGGGGCAGACCCAGTACTTC